Reported below is one TCR beta chain. Antigen specificity is unknown. This CDR3 is 15 amino acids long. Germline V lookup: CDR1 MDHEN, CDR2 SYDVKM. V lost 6 bases to trimming and J lost 0 bases, with 12 bases between them. The entry originates in a study of cytomegalovirus exposure and HLA in healthy donors. Whole-study results and caveats: Later analysis demonstrated an association between a missense DCLRE1C variant and TCR beta V- and J-gene trimming. Presence/absence analyses assumed roughly uniform sequencing depth across donors, which may not hold. The study put 150 or so TCR beta chains on its list as cytomegalovirus-associated. Sequencing likely caused a cluster of highly shared sequence variants.

The PCR employed 60 Vbeta primers together with 13 Jbeta primers. Repertoires were generated with immunoSEQ multiplex PCR, while TCRdb's copy carries only in-frame clones and drops some. Found here are roughly 190,000 clones, around 62% of them singletons; the top ten hold about 2.9%. The clonotype originates from a man aged 40-55 years in good health and CMV-seronegative. The gene calls are TRBV28 and TRBJ1-3; D may be TRBD1 (5 bases). The source material was PBMCs. CDR3 in amino acids: CASRQDGNSGNTIYF. The CDR3 nucleotides are TGTGCCAGCAGACAGGACGGAAACTCTGGAAACACCATATATTTT.